The clone carrying this T cell receptor (beta chain) has more than one count but fewer than ten. The sample originates from a study of blood T cell repertoires in COVID-19. Study context: Whether acute or convalescent, the COVID-19 samples came from the United States, Italy and Spain. The cDNA or gDNA used as material had been derived from T cells, B-cell-depleted T cells, or PBMCs.

Under the authors' procedure: Nucleated cell number was recorded as an estimate derived from reference gene primer amplification. Profiling relied on immunoSEQ multiplex PCR, and the TCRdb table lists in-frame clones only, not all of them. V and J calls and clone size are those listed in that table; D and trimming were worked out from the DNA. The table has 66,000 or so clones, around four fifths seen once. V lost 0 bases, J lost 5 bases, and 7 bases stayed unmatched. Per germline, CDR1 LGHNA and CDR2 YNFKEQ. CDR3 length: 15 residues. This TCR came from a human donor in a cohort sampled during active COVID-19. The chain recombines TRBV4-2 with TRBJ2-7; TRBD2 matches at 7 bases. The sample was peripheral blood. The DNA for the CDR3 is TGTGCCAGCAGCCAAGATTGGGTTGGGACTAACGAGCAGTACTTC. Its translation is CASSQDWVGTNEQYF.